The 25 T cell receptor beta chains in this list originate from one sample, sequenced in a study of PD-L1 blockade in urothelial cancer. Time point in this sample: pretreatment peripheral blood. Profiled with immunoSEQ multiplex PCR; TCRdb holds only in-frame clones, not every one. The sample yields about 95,000 clones, around 87% seen once. Here the sequenced sample was PBMCs, taken around atezolizumab (anti-PD-L1) treatment. These receptors were collected from a man aged 55 to 70 with urothelial cancer.

This chain links TRBV6-5 with TRBJ2-1; 9 nucleotides line up with TRBD1. Germline V lookup: CDR1 MNHEY, CDR2 SVGAGI. V gave up 2 bases and J gave up 6 bases; unmatched junction bases: 8. The CDR3 is 16 residues long. The CDR3 region is CASSYAGQGMGNEQFF. Here the CDR3 DNA reads TGTGCCAGCAGTTACGCGGGACAGGGTATGGGCAATGAGCAGTTCTTC.

This chain links TRBV5-1 with TRBJ1-2; the match to TRBD1 covers 9 bases. Germline lookup yields CDR1 SGHRS and CDR2 YFSETQ. The CDR3 contains 13 residues. V lost 0 bases to trimming and J lost 13 bases; unmatched junction nucleotides: 7. CDR3 in DNA: TGCGCCAGCAGCTTGGGACGACAGGGGGACTTCACCTTC. Protein product: CASSLGRQGDFTF.

This rearrangement joins TRBV6-1 to TRBJ2-5; 9 nucleotides align to TRBD2. Germline V gene lookup returns CDR1 MNHNS and CDR2 SASEGT. The J segment lost 2 bases and the V segment lost 2 bases, leaving 12 bases of the junction unmatched. The CDR3 extends over 18 amino acids. The CDR3 nucleotides are TGTGCCAGCAGTGAAAGGCTAGCGGGGAGGAGACCACAAGAGACCCAGTACTTC. This encodes CASSERLAGRRPQETQYF.

The chain links TRBV6-1 to TRBJ1-4; weak D call: TRBD1 (5 bases). The CDR3 is 14 amino acids. Trimming removed 5 bases at V and 3 bases at J, with 10 bases between. CDR1 is MNHNS, CDR2 SASEGT, per germline. The CDR3 loop is CASSTQESNEKLFF. CDR3 nucleotide sequence: TGTGCCAGCAGTACACAGGAGTCTAATGAAAAACTGTTTTTT.

The chain carries TRBV2 and TRBJ1-2; D is possibly TRBD1 (6 bases). Looked up from germline, CDR1 is SNHLY and CDR2 is FYNNEI. Trimming stripped 5 bases from V and 2 bases from J, with 12 bases between. There are 14 residues in the CDR3. For the CDR3, the DNA is TGTGCCAGCAGTCCCCTAGGGGGAAACTATGGCTACACCTTC. Protein: CASSPLGGNYGYTF.

With respect to this clone: Other DNA sequences in the same sample also yield this CDR3. The CDR3 is CASSPGRGPYEQYF. CDR3 bases: TGTGCCAGCAGTCCAGGGAGGGGACCCTACGAGCAGTACTTC. This chain joins TRBV4-2 and TRBJ2-7, with 7 bases aligning to TRBD2. Germline V lookup: CDR1 LGHNA, CDR2 YNFKEQ. This CDR3 has 14 residues. The J segment lost 2 bases and the V segment lost 6 bases, leaving 7 bases of the junction unmatched.

This chain uses TRBV5-1 with TRBJ2-7; D is unclear. The CDR3 runs 14 residues. The V end was cut by 1 base, the J end by 5 bases, with 13 bases between. Germline lookup yields CDR1 SGHRS and CDR2 YFSETQ. The CDR3 sequence: CASSLLYRVHEQYF. The DNA for the CDR3 is TGCGCCAGCAGCTTGCTTTATCGGGTCCACGAGCAGTACTTC. Combining the CDR3 with reference TRBV5-1 and TRBJ2-7 gives the whole variable domain KAGVTQTPRYLIKTRGQQVTLSCSPISGHRSVSWYQQTPGQGLQFLFEYFSETQRNKGNFPGRFSGRQFSNSRSEMNVSTLELGDSALYLCASSLLYRVHEQYFGPGTRLTVT.

The J gene is TRBJ2-5, the V gene TRBV18; 13 bases map to TRBD2. The CDR3 is 18 residues long. Germline values: CDR1 KGHSH, CDR2 LQKENI. The V segment lost 5 bases and the J segment 5 bases; nucleotides outside the gene matches: 14. The chain's CDR3 is CASSRRGLAGTQLETQYF. Here the CDR3 DNA reads TGTGCCAGCTCAAGGAGGGGACTAGCGGGAACTCAGTTGGAGACCCAGTACTTC.

For the CDR3, the DNA is TGTGCCAGCAACCGCGGGGGGGCGACCACCGGGGAGCTGTTTTTT. This translates into CASNRGGATTGELFF. V is TRBV4-2 and J is TRBJ2-2, with TRBD2 matching 9 bases. V lost 7 bases and J lost 4; bases outside the gene matches: 7. This CDR3 is built from 15 residues. CDR1 is LGHNA, CDR2 YNFKEQ, per germline.

This chain joins TRBV25-1 and TRBJ2-2; 8 bases line up with TRBD2. CDR3 length equals 16 residues. V gave up 1 base and J gave up 4 bases; unmatched junction bases: 5. Germline CDR1 and CDR2: MGHDK and SYGVNS. The CDR3 protein is CASSEWGAGGTGELFF. Written as DNA, the CDR3 is TGTGCCAGCAGTGAATGGGGGGCGGGAGGCACCGGGGAGCTGTTTTTT.

The chain couples TRBV9 to TRBJ2-3, with 15 bases fitting TRBD2. This CDR3 has 18 residues. CDR1 and CDR2 (germline): SGDLS, YYNGEE. The ends lost 3 bases at V and 3 bases at J; junction bases unmatched: 8. CDR3 sequence: CASSGGLAGGRGTDTQYF. The DNA for the CDR3 is TGTGCCAGCAGCGGCGGACTAGCGGGGGGGCGGGGAACAGATACGCAGTATTTT.

The J gene is TRBJ1-5, the V gene TRBV28; a weak D match, TRBD1 (6 bases). The ends were cut back, 4 bases at V and 7 bases at J, with 17 bases in the middle. Germline CDR1 is MDHEN and CDR2 is SYDVKM. The length of the CDR3 is 15 residues. The CDR3 region is CASSSSQGSWQPQHF. The CDR3 DNA follows: TGTGCCAGCAGTTCATCACAGGGAAGTTGGCAGCCCCAGCATTTT. The entire variable domain, with the rest obtained from reference TRBV28 and TRBJ1-5, is as follows: DVKVTQSSRYLVKRTGEKVFLECVQDMDHENMFWYRQDPGLGLRLIYFSYDVKMKEKGDIPEGYSVSREKKERFSLILESASTNQTSMYLCASSSSQGSWQPQHFGDGTRLSIL.

The CDR3 nucleotides read TGTGCCAGCAGCTTGGGGGGAGTTGGGGAAAAACTGTTTTTT. This sequence encodes CASSLGGVGEKLFF. The chain carries TRBV5-5 and TRBJ1-4; no reliable D call. Trimming took 0 bases from V and 8 from J, leaving 11 bases between them. Germline V CDR1 and CDR2: SGHKS, YYEKEE (reference sequence). The CDR3 spans 14 residues.

The V call is TRBV6-5, the J call TRBJ1-5; 7 bases are shared with TRBD1. The CDR3 runs 14 residues. CDR1 is MNHEY and CDR2 is SVGAGI in the germline V gene. J lost 5 bases, V lost 6 bases, and 7 bases had no gene match. CDR3 sequence reads: CASRQTGEHQPQHF. The CDR3 DNA follows: TGTGCCAGCAGACAAACAGGGGAGCATCAGCCCCAGCATTTT.

This clone was picked up one time. The V and J genes are TRBV28 and TRBJ2-3; the match to TRBD2 covers 12 bases. Per germline, CDR1 MDHEN and CDR2 SYDVKM. J was trimmed by 3 bases and V by 5 bases; bases with no gene match: 6. CDR3 length: 16 amino acids. CDR3 bases: TGTGCCAGCAGTCCCCAGCTAGCGGGAGGGACAGATACGCAGTATTTT. It translates to CASSPQLAGGTDTQYF.

The chain employs TRBV10-3 and TRBJ1-5; no reliable D call. CDR1 ENHRY and CDR2 SYGVKD come from the germline V gene. V was pared by 0 bases and J by 6 bases, with 12 bases between. This CDR3 has 15 amino acids. As DNA, the CDR3 is TGTGCCATCAGTGAGTCGACCAGCGGGGTTCAGCCCCAGCATTTT. Protein: CAISESTSGVQPQHF.

The chain recombines TRBV6-1 with TRBJ2-2; 12 positions match TRBD1. Germline V gives CDR1 MNHNS, CDR2 SASEGT. J gave up 8 bases and V 6 bases, and 7 bases lay outside the gene matches. This CDR3 contains 15 residues. For the CDR3, the DNA is TGTGCCAGCAGAGACGGGACAGGGGGCAGTGGGGAGCTGTTTTTT. The encoded protein is CASRDGTGGSGELFF.

The rearrangement uses TRBV28 and TRBJ1-2; D not certain. This CDR3 spans 15 amino acids. Germline lookup yields CDR1 MDHEN and CDR2 SYDVKM. V lost 10 bases and J lost 8, with 26 bases in between. The CDR3 region has the DNA TGTGCCATCGACCCACCCGGGCGGGATGGGAGCGGCTACACCTTC. The encoded protein is CAIDPPGRDGSGYTF.

This chain joins TRBV9 and TRBJ2-1; 7 bases match TRBD2. Germline V gene sequence: CDR1 SGDLS, CDR2 YYNGEE. V gave up 6 bases and J gave up 4 bases; unmatched junction bases: 10. There are 15 residues in the CDR3. DNA of the CDR3: TGTGCCAGCACTAACACGGCTAGCGGTTACAATGAGCAGTTCTTC. Residues: CASTNTASGYNEQFF.

This clone was recorded only once. The chain joins TRBV9 to TRBJ1-1; 8 bases agree with TRBD1. The CDR3 loop spans 13 amino acids. The germline CDR1 and CDR2 sequences are SGDLS and YYNGEE. J lost 10 bases, V lost 1 base, and 6 bases had no gene match. The CDR3 here is CASSVTDRGAAFF. CDR3 in DNA: TGTGCCAGCAGCGTAACTGACAGGGGAGCAGCTTTCTTT. The full variable domain, completed using reference TRBV9 and TRBJ1-1, is DSGVTQTPKHLITATGQRVTLRCSPRSGDLSVYWYQQSLDQGLQFLIQYYNGEERAKGNILERFSAQQFPDLHSELNLSSLELGDSALYFCASSVTDRGAAFFGQGTRLTVV.

V usage is TRBV7-2 and J usage is TRBJ1-2; possibly TRBD1 for D (5 bases). This CDR3 comprises 15 residues. Trimming left V 5 bases short and J 8 bases short, with 21 bases between. CDR1 SGHTA and CDR2 FQGNSA come from the germline V gene. The CDR3 DNA reads TGTGCCAGCAGCACGGGGGGAGGCCCCGCTAGGGGCTACACCTTC. This sequence encodes CASSTGGGPARGYTF.

The V and J genes are TRBV18 and TRBJ1-5; D is unresolved. The CDR3 is 15 amino acids. Germline CDR1 KGHSH, CDR2 LQKENI. The V gene lost 3 bases and the J gene lost 5 bases, with 14 bases spanning the gap. CDR3 in DNA: TGTGCCAGCTCACCCGAGGGAGGGTTCGATCAGCCCCAGCATTTT. It is translated as CASSPEGGFDQPQHF.

The V gene is TRBV15, the J gene TRBJ2-2, with D possibly matching TRBD2 (6 bases). The CDR3 length is 15 residues. CDR1 LNHNV and CDR2 YYDKDF come from the germline V gene (reference sequence). The ends were cut back, 5 bases at V and 5 bases at J, with 15 bases in the middle. CDR3 bases: TGTGCCACCAGCTCGGGCGGGGTGGGTACCGGGGAGCTGTTTTTT. This translates into CATSSGGVGTGELFF.

The chain is built from TRBV5-1 and TRBJ2-5; no clear D. The CDR3 runs 15 residues. In germline, CDR1 is SGHRS, CDR2 YFSETQ. Trimming cost V 4 bases and J 0 bases, with 13 bases left between them. For the CDR3, the DNA is TGCGCCAGCAGCCCCGCTGGTGAGCACCAAGAGACCCAGTACTTC. This sequence encodes CASSPAGEHQETQYF. Filled out from reference TRBV5-1 and TRBJ2-5, the complete variable domain reads KAGVTQTPRYLIKTRGQQVTLSCSPISGHRSVSWYQQTPGQGLQFLFEYFSETQRNKGNFPGRFSGRQFSNSRSEMNVSTLELGDSALYLCASSPAGEHQETQYFGPGTRLLVL.

This chain uses TRBV19 with TRBJ2-7, with 10 bases fitting TRBD2. Per germline, CDR1 LNHDA and CDR2 SQIVND (reference sequence). The CDR3 runs 15 residues. V shed 3 bases, J shed 3 bases, and the junction held 5 bases outside the gene matches. CDR3 region: CASSMSGGAYYEQYF. Written as DNA, the CDR3 is TGTGCCAGTAGTATGAGCGGGGGGGCGTACTACGAGCAGTACTTC. Full variable domain (rest looked up from reference TRBV19 and TRBJ2-7): DGGITQSPKYLFRKEGQNVTLSCEQNLNHDAMYWYRQDPGQGLRLIYYSQIVNDFQKGDIAEGYSVSREKKESFPLTVTSAQKNPTAFYLCASSMSGGAYYEQYFGPGTRLTVT.